These T cell receptor beta chains were read from a single sample in a study of T cells after yellow fever vaccination. TCRdb independently ran MiXCR on the 5' RACE reads; one entry per CDR3 protein. The table includes around 250,000 distinct CDR3 sequences, roughly 5% detected once. Specimen: CD4+ T cells sorted from PBMCs, collected on the day of the yellow fever booster vaccination. The receptors stem from a man aged 18 to 35 who received the YFV17D yellow fever vaccine. CDR3s include the opening cysteine and the closing phenylalanine or tryptophan. Fields, in order: D gene, J gene, CDR3 length, clone size, V gene, CDR3 DNA, CDR3 protein. D genes are given only for firm matches. Clone size appears in some rows only: once, few, many, or a class for an expanded clone.

>TRBD2|TRBJ2-5|15|NA|TRBV20-1
TGCAGTGCTAGAGACGGTAGCGGGGGGCAAGAGACCCAGTACTTC
CSARDGSGGQETQYF
>TRBD1|TRBJ2-3|17|few|TRBV2
TGTGCCAGCAGCGCAAGCTCGGGACAGATGTACACAGATACGCAGTATTTT
CASSASSGQMYTDTQYF
>NA|TRBJ1-2|14|many|TRBV4-3
TGCGCCAGCAGCCAAGTTAACACGAACTATGGCTACACCTTC
CASSQVNTNYGYTF
>NA|TRBJ2-5|12|many|TRBV5-1
TGCGCCAGCAGCCCGGGGGTGGAGACCCAGTACTTC
CASSPGVETQYF
>NA|TRBJ2-5|19|many|TRBV20-1
TGCAGTGCTAGAGCCCCCCCCGGTGGGTGGCGCGGAGGACAAGAGACCCAGTACTTC
CSARAPPGGWRGGQETQYF
>TRBD1|TRBJ2-7|14|few|TRBV4-3
TGCGCCAGCGGCAGGGACAGAGGCTCCTACGAGCAGTACTTC
CASGRDRGSYEQYF
>TRBD1|TRBJ2-1|14|few|TRBV5-1
TGCGCCAGCAGCTTGTCCGGACAGGGCAATGAGCAGTTCTTC
CASSLSGQGNEQFF
>NA|TRBJ1-1|15|NA|TRBV5-5
TGTGCCAGCAGCGCCTCAGGGGACGCGAACACTGAAGCTTTCTTT
CASSASGDANTEAFF
>NA|TRBJ1-4|17|few|TRBV11-3
TGTGCCAGCAGCTTAGATACCGGGGATCCCAACTCTGAAAAACTGTTTTTT
CASSLDTGDPNSEKLFF
>NA|TRBJ2-3|14|few|TRBV9
TGTGCCAGCAGCGTACGGGGGGCCACAGATACGCAGTATTTT
CASSVRGATDTQYF
>NA|TRBJ1-1|13|many|TRBV12-3/TRBV12-4
TGTGCCAGCAGTCCGGGCCAAACCACTGAAGCTTTCTTT
CASSPGQTTEAFF
>TRBD2|TRBJ2-5|13|few|TRBV3-1
TGTGCCAGCGAAGACGGGGGGTGGGAGACCCAGTACTTC
CASEDGGWETQYF
>NA|TRBJ1-2|14|NA|TRBV6-5
TGTGCCAGCAGTTACGCGGGCAAGGGGTATGGCTACACCTTC
CASSYAGKGYGYTF
>TRBD1|TRBJ1-4|16|many|TRBV4-3
TGCGCCAGCAGCCAAGGACCAGGACAGGCTAATGAAAAACTGTTTTTT
CASSQGPGQANEKLFF
>TRBD1|TRBJ1-5|13|many|TRBV7-2
TGTGCCAGCAGCTTCAGGGGGCCTCAGCCCCAGCATTTT
CASSFRGPQPQHF
>TRBD2|TRBJ2-5|17|many|TRBV9
TGTGCCAGCAGCCCCCGCTCCTCCAGCGGGGGCGCCGAGACCCAGTACTTC
CASSPRSSSGGAETQYF
>TRBD1|TRBJ1-1|16|few|TRBV20-1
TGCAGTGCGTTTAAGGACAGGGGACGGGTGAACACTGAAGCTTTCTTT
CSAFKDRGRVNTEAFF
>TRBD2|TRBJ2-3|19|few|TRBV7-2
TGTGCCAGCAGCTCGCTAGGGGGACTAGCGGTCGCCGTCCCAGATACGCAGTATTTT
CASSSLGGLAVAVPDTQYF
>NA|TRBJ2-5|13|many|TRBV11-2
TGTGCCAGCAGCTTAGGGACCAGACTGGACCAGTACTTC
CASSLGTRLDQYF
>NA|TRBJ2-1|13|many|TRBV7-3
TGTGCCAGCATCCAACAGGGCGGTAATGAGCAGTTCTTC
CASIQQGGNEQFF
>TRBD1|TRBJ1-1|14|few|TRBV5-1
TGCGCCAGCAGCTTAGACAGGGGTAGCACTGAAGCTTTCTTT
CASSLDRGSTEAFF
>NA|TRBJ2-7|11|many|TRBV30
TGTGCCTGGAGGAGGGGGGGAGAGCAGTACTTC
CAWRRGGEQYF
>TRBD2|TRBJ2-3|15|many|TRBV12-3/TRBV12-4
TGTGCCAGCAGTTCTAGCGGGGGGGTGACAGATACGCAGTATTTT
CASSSSGGVTDTQYF
>NA|TRBJ1-1|15|many|TRBV7-9
TGTGCCAGCAGCTCCGGACAGACTTTGCCCACTGAAGCTTTCTTT
CASSSGQTLPTEAFF
>TRBD2|TRBJ2-1|16|few|TRBV7-3
TGTGCCAGCAGCCTTGGGACTAGCAGCTCCTACAATGAGCAGTTCTTC
CASSLGTSSSYNEQFF
>NA|TRBJ1-1|17|NA|TRBV18
TGTGCCAGCTCACCTCAAGTTAGCGCACGGTGGAACACTGAAGCTTTCTTT
CASSPQVSARWNTEAFF
>NA|TRBJ1-4|18|many|TRBV28
TGTGCCAGCAGAACTAGGGGACACCTCCGGCGAGATGGTGAAAAACTGTTTTTT
CASRTRGHLRRDGEKLFF
>NA|TRBJ2-3|13|many|TRBV5-5
TGTGCCAGCAGCTTGATAGGCACAGATACGCAGTATTTT
CASSLIGTDTQYF
>NA|TRBJ1-2|13|few|TRBV20-1
TGCAGTGCTAGATCACCCTTAGGCTATGGCTACACCTTC
CSARSPLGYGYTF
>NA|TRBJ2-2|14|NA|TRBV5-1
TGCGCCAGCAGCAGTTCCGGGACCCCCGGGGAGCTGTTTTTT
CASSSSGTPGELFF
>TRBD1|TRBJ1-2|13|few|TRBV20-1
TGCAGTGCTTCGCACAGGGGGCAGGGTGGCTACACCTTC
CSASHRGQGGYTF
>TRBD1|TRBJ1-4|13|NA|TRBV6-5
TGTGCCAGCAGGGGGACAGGCGTTGAAAAACTGTTTTTT
CASRGTGVEKLFF
>TRBD1|TRBJ1-1|15|NA|TRBV6-5
TGTGCCAGCAGTTACTCCCGGACAGGGGACACTGAAGCTTTCTTT
CASSYSRTGDTEAFF
>NA|TRBJ2-3|13|many|TRBV7-6
TGTGCCAGCAGCCAGAGGACAGTGGATACGCAGTATTTT
CASSQRTVDTQYF
>NA|TRBJ2-3|15|many|TRBV12-3/TRBV12-4
TGTGCCAGCAGCCCAACATCATGGGGCACAGATACGCAGTATTTT
CASSPTSWGTDTQYF
>NA|TRBJ1-5|14|many|TRBV27
TGTGCCAGCAGGCCCGCGGGGCTCAATCAGCCCCAGCATTTT
CASRPAGLNQPQHF
>NA|TRBJ1-5|14|many|TRBV7-8
TGTGCCAGCAGCTTAGGCAGCCGTAATCAGCCCCAGCATTTT
CASSLGSRNQPQHF
>NA|TRBJ2-5|12|many|TRBV9
TGTGCCAGCAGCCCCCACGGGGAGACCCAGTACTTC
CASSPHGETQYF
>TRBD1|TRBJ1-5|14|NA|TRBV12-3/TRBV12-4
TGTGCCAGCAGTCGACAGGGTACGAAACAGCCCCAGCATTTT
CASSRQGTKQPQHF